One and the same sample provided the 21 T cell receptor beta chains below, sequenced in a study of blood T cell repertoires in COVID-19. The method was immunoSEQ multiplex PCR; TCRdb's version includes in-frame clones alone and lacks a portion of them. The data show approximately 380,000 clones, approximately 81% seen once. Sequenced sample: peripheral blood. The source of these receptors is a woman aged 18-35 years with acute or convalescent COVID-19.

The V gene is TRBV7-2, the J gene TRBJ2-3; possible D gene TRBD2, 5 bases. CDR1 is SGHTA and CDR2 is FQGNSA in the germline V gene. This CDR3 is built from 13 residues. With 3 bases removed from V and 4 bases from J, the gap between germline ends came to 8 bases. The CDR3 nucleotides read TGTGCCAGCAGCTTCGGGGTAGCAGATACGCAGTATTTT. It is translated as CASSFGVADTQYF.

The J gene is TRBJ1-1, the V gene TRBV29-1; 11 bases map to TRBD1. In germline, CDR1 is SQVTM, CDR2 ANQGSEA. V trimming: 7 bases; J trimming: 7 bases; junction bases outside the gene matches: 8. The CDR3 loop spans 13 amino acids. The CDR3 is CSGRRTGGFEAFF. The CDR3 nucleotides read TGCAGCGGACGTAGGACAGGGGGCTTTGAAGCTTTCTTT.

The chain combines TRBV9 with TRBJ2-1; 7 nucleotides align to TRBD1. Germline CDR1 SGDLS, CDR2 YYNGEE. The CDR3 covers 16 residues. The J segment lost 5 bases and the V segment lost 0 bases, leaving 8 bases of the junction unmatched. The CDR3 coding sequence is TGTGCCAGCAGCGTAGGCTCACAGGGGCTCAACAATGAGCAGTTCTTC. The encoded protein is CASSVGSQGLNNEQFF.

The DNA for the CDR3 is TGTGCCAGCTCATCGTTAGCGCTGAGCTCCTACAATGAGCAGTTCTTC. It translates to CASSSLALSSYNEQFF. V and J are TRBV18 and TRBJ2-1, with D perhaps TRBD2 (5 bases). Per the germline V gene, CDR1 is KGHSH and CDR2 is LQKENI. This CDR3 is built from 16 residues. V was trimmed by 5 bases and J by 0 bases, leaving 14 bases between them.

The rearrangement uses TRBV13 and TRBJ1-4; 11 bases match TRBD1. The germline gives CDR1 PRHDT, CDR2 FYEKMQ (reference sequence). The CDR3 consists of 16 residues. The V segment lost 4 bases and the J segment 6 bases; nucleotides outside the gene matches: 7. Here the CDR3 DNA reads TGTGCCAGCAGCTCCCCTGGGGACAGGGGGGATGAAAAACTGTTTTTT. Protein: CASSSPGDRGDEKLFF.

CDR3 coding DNA: TGTGCCAGCAGTGGACCTCTGGGACATCCTTTGGGCACCGGGGAGCTGTTTTTT. Translating gives CASSGPLGHPLGTGELFF. The J gene is TRBJ2-2, the V gene TRBV27; D perhaps matches TRBD1 (6 bases). Germline-derived CDR1 and CDR2 are MNHEY and SMNVEV (reference sequence). V was trimmed by 5 bases and J by 4 bases, leaving 23 bases between them. The CDR3 contains 18 residues.

The chain has TRBV19 and TRBJ2-1; weak D call: TRBD2 (6 bases). The germline V gene has CDR1 LNHDA and CDR2 SQIVND (reference sequence). This CDR3 is built from 15 residues. V dropped 3 bases and J dropped 2 bases, with 11 bases sitting between them. CDR3 region: CASSMSSVTYNEQFF. In DNA, the CDR3 is TGTGCCAGTAGTATGTCTAGCGTGACCTACAATGAGCAGTTCTTC. The variable domain in full, with the rest retrieved from reference TRBV19 and TRBJ2-1, is DGGITQSPKYLFRKEGQNVTLSCEQNLNHDAMYWYRQDPGQGLRLIYYSQIVNDFQKGDIAEGYSVSREKKESFPLTVTSAQKNPTAFYLCASSMSSVTYNEQFFGPGTRLTVL.

The chain has TRBV27 and TRBJ2-1; 14 positions match TRBD2. V lost 4 bases, J lost 4 bases, and 9 bases stayed unmatched. The CDR3 totals 18 residues. The germline gives CDR1 MNHEY, CDR2 SMNVEV (reference sequence). The CDR3 DNA sequence: TGTGCCAGCAGTTCGGGACTAGCGGGAGCGCCGGGATACAATGAGCAGTTCTTC. This encodes CASSSGLAGAPGYNEQFF.

The J gene is TRBJ1-3, the V gene TRBV5-5; TRBD1 matches 10 bases. The CDR3 is 15 residues long. Germline values: CDR1 SGHKS, CDR2 YYEKEE (reference sequence). Trimming took 4 bases from V and 2 from J; bases not matched to a gene: 3. Written as DNA, the CDR3 is TGTGCCAGCAGCGTAGGACAGGGGGCTGGAAACACCATATATTTT. Its protein product is CASSVGQGAGNTIYF.

The chain has TRBV10-3 and TRBJ1-1; 9 nucleotides match TRBD1. Germline trimming cut 6 bases from V and 1 base from J; bases unmatched to any gene: 6. In germline, CDR1 is ENHRY, CDR2 SYGVKD. This CDR3 contains 15 residues. This CDR3 is CAISPRDRANTEAFF. CDR3 nucleotide sequence: TGTGCCATCAGCCCCCGGGACAGGGCGAACACTGAAGCTTTCTTT.

This clone was recorded a few times. The genes are TRBV27 and TRBJ1-1, with TRBD1 matching 9 bases. The CDR3 is 17 amino acids. J lost 12 bases, V lost 5 bases, and 22 bases had no gene match. In germline, CDR1 is MNHEY, CDR2 SMNVEV (reference sequence). The CDR3 DNA is TGTGCCAGCAGTACCCAAACCCGGGACAGGGCTCGGGTTGGAACTTTCTTT. Its translation: CASSTQTRDRARVGTFF.

This chain joins TRBV7-2 and TRBJ2-1; maybe TRBD2 (5 bases). The germline V gene has CDR1 SGHTA and CDR2 FQGNSA. Trimming shortened V by 8 bases and J by 0 bases, and 17 bases separated the two germline ends. The CDR3 is made up of 16 amino acids. The CDR3 sequence is CASSSSQRSSYNEQFF. CDR3 sequence (DNA): TGTGCCAGCTCGAGTAGCCAGCGGAGCTCCTACAATGAGCAGTTCTTC. Complete variable domain (other parts from reference TRBV7-2 and TRBJ2-1): GAGVSQSPSNKVTEKGKDVELRCDPISGHTALYWYRQSLGQGLEFLIYFQGNSAPDKSGLPSDRFSAERTGGSVSTLTIQRTQQEDSAVYLCASSSSQRSSYNEQFFGPGTRLTVL.

The rearrangement links TRBV28 to TRBJ1-2, with a weak D call TRBD1 (5 bases). Trimming cost V 5 bases and J 4 bases, with 17 bases left between them. CDR3 size: 15 residues. CDR1 is MDHEN and CDR2 is SYDVKM in the germline V gene. CDR3 coding DNA: TGTGCCAGCAGTCGTACGGGACTCCGGGGCTATGGCTACACCTTC. Its protein product is CASSRTGLRGYGYTF.

J is TRBJ2-5 and V is TRBV5-8; a possible D gene is TRBD1 (7 bases). This CDR3 region has 15 residues. The V gene's germline CDR1 is SGHTS and CDR2 YDEGEE. The ends were cut back, 2 bases at V and 4 bases at J, with 15 bases in the middle. The CDR3 sequence: CASSFTGAEGETQYF. In DNA form, the CDR3 reads TGTGCCAGCAGCTTTACAGGGGCGGAGGGAGAGACCCAGTACTTC.

For the CDR3, the DNA is TGTGCCAGCTCACCTCGGGTCGACCACGGCGGAAACACCATATATTTT. Amino acids: CASSPRVDHGGNTIYF. The V call is TRBV18, the J call TRBJ1-3, with D unclear. V was clipped by 3 bases and J by 4 bases, with 16 bases between them. Germline loops: CDR1 KGHSH, CDR2 LQKENI. The CDR3 length is 16 residues.

This chain links TRBV27 with TRBJ2-7; TRBD1 aligns across 8 bases. The J segment lost 3 bases and the V segment lost 3 bases, leaving 7 bases of the junction unmatched. From germline, CDR1 is MNHEY and CDR2 SMNVEV (reference sequence). The CDR3 is made up of 15 amino acids. This CDR3 is CASSLDRDLGYEQYF. The CDR3 DNA is TGTGCCAGCAGTTTGGACAGGGATTTGGGCTACGAGCAGTACTTC.

V usage is TRBV3-1 (or the pseudogene TRBV3-2) and J usage is TRBJ2-3; no clear D. CDR3 size: 16 residues. Germline loops: CDR1 LGHDT, CDR2 YNNKEL (reference sequence). Trimming removed 0 bases from V and 6 bases from J, with 16 bases in between. CDR3 residues: CASSQDRRRSLDTQYF. CDR3 bases: TGTGCCAGCAGCCAAGATCGCCGGCGGTCGCTGGATACGCAGTATTTT.

V usage is TRBV7-3 and J usage is TRBJ1-2; D uncertain. The CDR3 totals 13 residues. The V gene's germline CDR1 is SGHTA and CDR2 FQGTGA. Trimming took off 5 bases at V and 8 bases at J, with 15 bases between the two ends. CDR3 sequence reads: CASSPGGLGGYTF. Here the CDR3 DNA reads TGTGCCAGCAGCCCAGGAGGGCTAGGAGGCTACACCTTC.

The sample holds a few counts of this clone. This sequence joins TRBV6-5 and TRBJ2-1, with 8 bases identical to TRBD2. CDR1 and CDR2 from the germline V gene are MNHEY and SVGAGI. V gave up 6 bases and J gave up 2 bases; unmatched junction bases: 6. The CDR3 contains 15 residues. The CDR3 nucleotides are TGTGCCAGCAGACCCGGGACTAGAGCCTACAATGAGCAGTTCTTC. Translating it yields CASRPGTRAYNEQFF.

The CDR3 nucleotides are TGTGCCAGCAGCCTCTCGGAGTTTCAGCCCCAGCATTTT. Its translation: CASSLSEFQPQHF. The chain couples TRBV7-2 to TRBJ1-5; D is unclear. Trimming left V 5 bases short and J 6 bases short, with 11 bases between. In germline, CDR1 is SGHTA, CDR2 FQGNSA. The CDR3 consists of 13 residues.

This chain links TRBV7-3 with TRBJ2-3; 10 bases line up with TRBD1. Germline CDR1 SGHTA, CDR2 FQGTGA. The CDR3 length is 17 residues. After removal of 5 bases from V and 1 base from J, the junction contained 9 bases not matched to a gene. The CDR3 DNA follows: TGTGCCAGCAGCCTCCCGCCCGGGACAGGGGGCACAGATACGCAGTATTTT. Protein: CASSLPPGTGGTDTQYF.